Shown below are 26 T cell receptor beta chains from a single sample sequenced in a study of blood T cell repertoires in COVID-19. Here immunoSEQ multiplex PCR was the method, and the copy in TCRdb shows in-frame clones only, minus some. The data hold roughly 300,000 clones, with roughly 89% observed a single time. Sequences were obtained from peripheral blood. These receptors were obtained from a woman aged 25 to 39 with COVID-19, enrolled during active disease.

In this sample, this clone turned up a few times. The chain joins TRBV6-6 to TRBJ2-3; unclear D gene. Germline CDR1 is MNHNY and CDR2 is SVGAGI (reference sequence). Between the trimmed V and J ends, which lost 6 bases and 2 bases, there was a span of 12 bases. This CDR3 spans 14 amino acids. The CDR3 sequence is CASSSGPITDTQYF. The CDR3 DNA follows: TGTGCCAGCAGCTCGGGTCCCATCACAGATACGCAGTATTTT.

The CDR3 DNA reads TGTGCCACCTCCAGGGGCCAATCTGGAAACACCATATATTTT. Translation gives CATSRGQSGNTIYF. The genes are TRBV6-5 and TRBJ1-3; D is possibly TRBD1 (6 bases). The CDR3 is 14 amino acids. V lost 10 bases, J lost 1 base, and 14 bases lay in between. Germline CDR1 MNHEY, CDR2 SVGAGI.

Here the CDR3 DNA reads TGCGCCAGCAGTGAACTAGCGGGGACCAGCACAGATACGCAGTATTTT. Its protein is CASSELAGTSTDTQYF. The rearrangement links TRBV10-1 to TRBJ2-3; TRBD2 matches at 10 bases. Per the germline V gene, CDR1 is WNHNN and CDR2 is SYGVQD (reference sequence). V lost 3 bases and J lost 0; bases outside the gene matches: 3. CDR3 length: 16 amino acids.

The V call is TRBV4-1, the J call TRBJ2-1; 8 bases are shared with TRBD2. The CDR3 has 15 amino acids. Per the germline V gene, CDR1 is MGHRA and CDR2 is YSYEKL. The V segment lost 1 base and the J segment 4 bases; nucleotides outside the gene matches: 3. CDR3 protein: CASSQAQRGYNEQFF. The DNA of the CDR3 is TGCGCCAGCAGCCAAGCGCAGCGGGGGTACAATGAGCAGTTCTTC.

The gene calls are TRBV5-1 and TRBJ2-1, with D possibly matching TRBD2 (7 bases). Per the germline V gene, CDR1 is SGHRS and CDR2 is YFSETQ. The CDR3 runs to 12 residues. Trimming pared 3 bases from V and 10 bases from J, leaving 11 bases between. The CDR3 loop reads CASSWGGPEQFF. In nucleotides, the CDR3 is TGCGCCAGCAGCTGGGGGGGGCCCGAGCAGTTCTTC.

This chain links TRBV12-5 with TRBJ1-1, with D possibly TRBD1 on 5 matching bases. Trimming removed 3 bases from V and 10 bases from J, with 9 bases in between. CDR1 and CDR2 (germline): LGHNT, FRNRAP. The CDR3 runs 11 residues. The CDR3 loop reads CASGLGTLAFF. The CDR3 coding sequence is TGTGCTAGTGGTTTAGGGACTCTAGCTTTCTTT.

This clone has a handful of counts. The chain recombines TRBV18 with TRBJ1-1; no clear D. The V gene's germline CDR1 is KGHSH and CDR2 LQKENI. The length of the CDR3 is 15 residues. The V end was cut by 0 bases, the J end by 5 bases, with 13 bases between. CDR3 sequence reads: CASSPPLGEETEAFF. In DNA, the CDR3 is TGTGCCAGCTCACCACCTTTGGGAGAAGAAACTGAAGCTTTCTTT. Drawing the rest from reference TRBV18 and TRBJ1-1, the complete variable domain is NAGVMQNPRHLVRRRGQEARLRCSPMKGHSHVYWYRQLPEEGLKFMVYLQKENIIDESGMPKERFSAEFPKEGPSILRIQQVVRGDSAAYFCASSPPLGEETEAFFGQGTRLTVV.

The chain links TRBV2 to TRBJ2-1, with TRBD2 matching 13 bases. The J segment lost 13 bases and the V segment lost 6 bases, leaving 9 bases of the junction unmatched. Per the germline V gene, CDR1 is SNHLY and CDR2 is FYNNEI. The CDR3 spans 14 residues. The CDR3 DNA reads TGTGCCAGCAGGAGGACTAGCGGGGGAGGGGAACAGTTCTTC. Its translation: CASRRTSGGGEQFF.

The chain joins TRBV19 to TRBJ2-7; 8 bases are a match to TRBD2. V shed 1 base, J shed 5 bases, and the junction held 10 bases outside the gene matches. The CDR3 runs to 16 residues. The germline V gene has CDR1 LNHDA and CDR2 SQIVND (reference sequence). CDR3 amino acids: CASSIGSAGVSHEQYF. The CDR3 DNA reads as TGTGCCAGTAGTATAGGGTCAGCGGGGGTTTCCCACGAGCAGTACTTC.

V is TRBV6-1 and J is TRBJ2-7; 9 bases align to TRBD1. The CDR3 contains 16 residues. After removal of 1 base from V and 1 base from J, the junction contained 5 bases not matched to a gene. The V gene's germline CDR1 is MNHNS and CDR2 SASEGT. The DNA of the CDR3 is TGTGCCAGCAGTGAAGGGGGGACAGGGTATTCCTACGAGCAGTACGTC. Amino acid sequence: CASSEGGTGYSYEQYV.

This clone was observed a single time. This chain uses TRBV15 with TRBJ1-3; no clear D gene. This CDR3 has 17 amino acids. Trimming took off 1 base at V and 0 bases at J, with 13 bases between the two ends. Germline-derived CDR1 and CDR2 are LNHNV and YYDKDF (reference sequence). CDR3 bases: TGTGCCACCAGCAGAGGATTTCTGACGGGCTCTGGAAACACCATATATTTT. Amino acid sequence: CATSRGFLTGSGNTIYF. Supplemented by reference TRBV15 and TRBJ1-3, the full variable domain reads DAMVIQNPRYQVTQFGKPVTLSCSQTLNHNVMYWYQQKSSQAPKLLFHYYDKDFNNEADTPDNFQSRRPNTSFCFLDIRSPGLGDTAMYLCATSRGFLTGSGNTIYFGEGSWLTVV.

This clone was detected only once. The J gene is TRBJ1-6, the V gene TRBV7-2; D may be TRBD1 (6 bases). The CDR3 is made up of 14 amino acids. Germline V gene lookup returns CDR1 SGHTA and CDR2 FQGNSA. V was trimmed by 1 base and J by 15 bases, leaving 16 bases between them. Written as DNA, the CDR3 is TGTGCCAGCAGCTTAGGACAGGCCATTCCGGACCTCCACTTT. This codes for CASSLGQAIPDLHF.

V gene TRBV9 combines with J gene TRBJ2-3; possibly TRBD1 for D (6 bases). The V and J ends lost 3 bases and 0 bases respectively, with 11 bases between them. Germline assignment: CDR1 SGDLS and CDR2 YYNGEE. This CDR3 region has 15 residues. The chain's CDR3 is CASSARTASTDTQYF. For the CDR3, the DNA is TGTGCCAGCAGCGCGCGGACAGCCAGCACAGATACGCAGTATTTT.

This clone occurred once. The chain couples TRBV11-2 to TRBJ2-5; D gene ambiguous. This CDR3 is built from 12 residues. V dropped 5 bases and J dropped 5 bases, with 9 bases sitting between them. From germline, CDR1 is SGHAT and CDR2 FQNNGV. The CDR3 spells CASSDAVETQYF. CDR3 DNA sequence: TGTGCCAGCAGCGACGCGGTGGAGACCCAGTACTTC. Based on the CDR3 plus reference TRBV11-2 and TRBJ2-5, the full variable domain is EAGVAQSPRYKIIEKRQSVAFWCNPISGHATLYWYQQILGQGPKLLIQFQNNGVVDDSQLPKDRFSAERLKGVDSTLKIQPAKLEDSAVYLCASSDAVETQYFGPGTRLLVL.

V and J are TRBV7-9 and TRBJ2-5; TRBD2 agrees at 13 bases. CDR3 length: 15 amino acids. J lost 4 bases, V lost 6 bases, and 5 bases had no gene match. Germline-derived CDR1 and CDR2 are SEHNR and FQNEAQ (reference sequence). This CDR3 is CASSLGLAGAETQYF. CDR3 nucleotides: TGTGCCAGCAGTCTTGGACTAGCGGGGGCAGAGACCCAGTACTTC. The complete variable domain, with remaining parts taken from reference TRBV7-9 and TRBJ2-5, reads DTGVSQNPRHKITKRGQNVTFRCDPISEHNRLYWYRQTLGQGPEFLTYFQNEAQLEKSRLLSDRFSAERPKGSFSTLEIQRTEQGDSAMYLCASSLGLAGAETQYFGPGTRLLVL.

The genes are TRBV25-1 and TRBJ2-3, with D unresolved. Trimming shortened V by 5 bases and J by 2 bases, and 17 bases separated the two germline ends. This CDR3 contains 16 residues. In germline, CDR1 is MGHDK, CDR2 SYGVNS. In DNA, the CDR3 is TGTGCCAGCAGTCCTGGTGGCAGTTTCTTCACAGATACGCAGTATTTT. This codes for CASSPGGSFFTDTQYF.

This chain connects TRBV7-9 to TRBJ2-5, with TRBD1 identical over 8 bases. CDR1 SEHNR and CDR2 FQNEAQ come from the germline V gene (reference sequence). The CDR3 covers 14 residues. Trimming removed 5 bases from V and 5 bases from J; junction bases left unmatched: 7. The CDR3 sequence: CASSLGQGWETQYF. The CDR3 coding sequence is TGTGCCAGCAGCCTTGGACAGGGATGGGAGACCCAGTACTTC.

This chain connects TRBV4-2 to TRBJ2-2; 11 bases map to TRBD2. Germline values: CDR1 LGHNA, CDR2 YNFKEQ. The length of the CDR3 is 17 residues. Germline trimming cut 1 base from V and 5 bases from J; bases unmatched to any gene: 6. The CDR3 loop reads CASSQGSGGEKTGELFF. In DNA, the CDR3 is TGTGCCAGCAGCCAAGGTAGCGGGGGGGAAAAAACCGGGGAGCTGTTTTTT.

V gene TRBV4-1 combines with J gene TRBJ1-2, with TRBD1 matching over 7 bases. With 7 bases clipped from V and 3 bases from J, the junction kept 11 bases outside the gene matches. CDR1 MGHRA and CDR2 YSYEKL come from the germline V gene. This CDR3 spans 15 amino acids. The CDR3 is CASTQGVSGDYGYTF. The CDR3 coding sequence is TGCGCCAGCACCCAGGGGGTTTCAGGGGACTATGGCTACACCTTC.

The CDR3 sequence is CASSPQGAAYEQYV. The DNA for the CDR3 is TGTGCCAGCTCACCACAGGGGGCCGCCTACGAGCAGTACGTC. The rearrangement links TRBV18 to TRBJ2-7; 7 bases agree with TRBD1. This CDR3 is built from 14 residues. Germline V gives CDR1 KGHSH, CDR2 LQKENI. The junction had 2 bases not matched to a gene; V was cut back by 1 base and J by 2 bases.

J is TRBJ2-1 and V is TRBV29-1, with 8 nucleotides matching TRBD1. Germline CDR1 is SQVTM and CDR2 is ANQGSEA. This CDR3 region has 11 residues. The trim removed 5 bases at V and 7 bases at J, leaving 1 base unmatched. The DNA of the CDR3 is TGCAGCGTTCGGACAGGGAATGAGCAGTTCTTC. As protein: CSVRTGNEQFF.

The V call is TRBV5-6, the J call TRBJ1-6; D is perhaps TRBD1 (6 bases). Germline V gene data show CDR1 as SGHDT and CDR2 as YYEEEE. The V and J ends lost 5 bases and 0 bases respectively, with 15 bases between them. The CDR3 extends over 17 amino acids. Here the CDR3 DNA reads TGTGCCAGCAGTAATAAAAGGGGGAGCTCCTATAATTCACCCCTCCACTTT. Translation: CASSNKRGSSYNSPLHF.

The V gene is TRBV5-1, the J gene TRBJ1-1; D gene uncertain. This CDR3 is 14 amino acids long. CDR1 SGHRS and CDR2 YFSETQ come from the germline V gene. Trimming stripped 0 bases from V and 3 bases from J, with 9 bases between. This CDR3 reads CASSLVSVDTEAFF. CDR3 nucleotide sequence: TGCGCCAGCAGCTTGGTGTCGGTGGACACTGAAGCTTTCTTT.

This rearrangement joins TRBV7-9 to TRBJ1-1, with D uncertain. V was shortened by 3 bases and J by 7 bases, with 9 bases between the two germline ends. The CDR3 sequence is 12 residues long. Per the germline V gene, CDR1 is SEHNR and CDR2 is FQNEAQ (reference sequence). For the CDR3, the DNA is TGTGCCAGCAGCTTTGAGGCAGATGAAGCTTTCTTT. Translated: CASSFEADEAFF.

This sequence joins TRBV5-1 and TRBJ1-2, with D unresolved. Trimming left V 0 bases short and J 0 bases short, with 9 bases between. CDR3 size: 15 residues. Germline V CDR1 and CDR2: SGHRS, YFSETQ. CDR3 residues: CASSLVVGANYGYTF. CDR3 coding DNA: TGCGCCAGCAGCTTGGTGGTAGGAGCTAACTATGGCTACACCTTC.

V usage is TRBV6-5 and J usage is TRBJ1-2; D possibly corresponds to TRBD1 (5 bases). The germline CDR1 and CDR2 sequences are MNHEY and SVGAGI. V shed 6 bases and J shed 0 bases, with 8 bases lying between them. This CDR3 has 13 amino acids. This CDR3 is CASSPGANYGYTF. The CDR3 coding sequence is TGTGCCAGCAGCCCGGGGGCTAACTATGGCTACACCTTC.